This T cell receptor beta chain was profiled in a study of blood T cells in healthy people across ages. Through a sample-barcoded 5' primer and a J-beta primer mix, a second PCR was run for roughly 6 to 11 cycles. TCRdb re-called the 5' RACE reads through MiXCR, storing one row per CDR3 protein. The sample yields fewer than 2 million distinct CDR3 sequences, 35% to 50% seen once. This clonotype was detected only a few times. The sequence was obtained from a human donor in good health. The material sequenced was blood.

The CDR3 is CASSFGLAGGRDEQFF. The CDR3 DNA reads TGTGCCAGCAGCTTCGGACTAGCGGGGGGGCGGGATGAGCAGTTCTTC. The V gene is TRBV7-2, the J gene TRBJ2-1; 15 bases match TRBD2. Germline assignment: CDR1 SGHTA and CDR2 FQGNSA. After removal of 3 bases from V and 8 bases from J, the junction contained 5 bases not matched to a gene. The CDR3 has 16 amino acids.